At least ten counts were recorded for the clone carrying this T cell receptor (beta chain). The antigen remains undetermined. The entry originates in a study of response to subunit inactivated influenza vaccine. Study-wide results and caveats: Authors suggested few new T cells are recruited by each seasonal influenza vaccination.

Germline CDR1 and CDR2: MGHDK and SYGVNS. CDR3 length equals 14 residues. J gave up 4 bases and V 6 bases, and 3 bases lay outside the gene matches. TCRdb used MiXCR to reprocess the RT-PCR reads, holding one entry per CDR3 protein. The sample shows 500,000 to 550,000 distinct CDR3 sequences, roughly 8.2% of them seen only once. The gene calls are TRBV25-1 and TRBJ2-3; 11 bases are a match to TRBD2. This sequence was found in a man aged 50-75 years who received an inactivated influenza vaccine. Specimen: PBMCs from blood, collected around 25 months after vaccination. The CDR3, as DNA: TGTGCCAGCAGCGCGGGACTAGCGGCAGATACGCAGTATTTT. Translation gives CASSAGLAADTQYF.